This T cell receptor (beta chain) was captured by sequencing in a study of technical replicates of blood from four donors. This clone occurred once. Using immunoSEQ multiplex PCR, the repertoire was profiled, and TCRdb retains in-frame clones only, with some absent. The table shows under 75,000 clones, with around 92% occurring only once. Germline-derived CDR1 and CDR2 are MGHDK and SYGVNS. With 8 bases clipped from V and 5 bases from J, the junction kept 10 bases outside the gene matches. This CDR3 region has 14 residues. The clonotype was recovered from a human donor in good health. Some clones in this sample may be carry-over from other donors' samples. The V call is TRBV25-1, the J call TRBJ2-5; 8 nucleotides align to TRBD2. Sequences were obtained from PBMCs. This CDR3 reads CASDSTGGGETQYF. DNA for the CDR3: TGTGCCAGCGATTCCACGGGGGGGGGCGAGACCCAGTACTTC.